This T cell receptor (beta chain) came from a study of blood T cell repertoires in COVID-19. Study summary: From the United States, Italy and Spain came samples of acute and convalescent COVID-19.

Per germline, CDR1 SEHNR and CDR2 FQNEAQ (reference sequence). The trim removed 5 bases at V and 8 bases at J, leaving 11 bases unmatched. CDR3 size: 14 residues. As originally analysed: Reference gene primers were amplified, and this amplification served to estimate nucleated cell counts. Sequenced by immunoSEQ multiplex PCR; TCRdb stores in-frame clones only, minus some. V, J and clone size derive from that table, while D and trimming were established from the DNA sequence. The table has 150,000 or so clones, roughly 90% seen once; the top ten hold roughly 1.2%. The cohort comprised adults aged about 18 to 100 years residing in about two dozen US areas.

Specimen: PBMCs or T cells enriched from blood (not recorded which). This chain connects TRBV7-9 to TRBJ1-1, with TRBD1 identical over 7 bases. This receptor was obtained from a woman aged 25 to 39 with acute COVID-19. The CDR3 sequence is CASSAGTATKEAFF. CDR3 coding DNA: TGTGCCAGCAGCGCCGGGACAGCGACTAAAGAAGCTTTCTTT.